This record concerns one TCR beta chain sequence. Its antigen remains unidentified. Using its own MiXCR run on the 5' RACE reads, TCRdb lists one record per CDR3 protein. This table has 170,000 or so distinct CDR3 sequences, over 20% appearing once. This record comes from a study of T-cell memory formation after mild COVID-19. The overall study: For the most part, TCR clusters were specific to one donor.

CDR3 length: 13 amino acids. V was trimmed by 5 bases and J by 1 base, leaving 9 bases between them. CDR1 is SGHRS and CDR2 is YFSETQ in the germline V gene. General study results and limits: Day 15 to 85 contracting clones showed balanced CD4/CD8; day 15 to 37 expanders favored CD4+. The main location of contracting CD4+ clones was CM and EM, and that of contracting CD8+ clones was EMRA. Some clones that responded were present in memory (sampled pre-infection), which suggests cross-reactive memory joined.

The V gene is TRBV5-1, the J gene TRBJ1-2, with D hard to call. Sequenced material: PBMCs or a T cell subset sorted from them (not recorded which). The receptor was derived from an adult woman who had mild COVID-19 (a few samples of this study predate the infection). Cell type and time point are not known. In DNA form, the CDR3 reads TGCGCCAGCAGTGAGGACGGTAACTATGGCTACACCTTC. Protein product: CASSEDGNYGYTF.